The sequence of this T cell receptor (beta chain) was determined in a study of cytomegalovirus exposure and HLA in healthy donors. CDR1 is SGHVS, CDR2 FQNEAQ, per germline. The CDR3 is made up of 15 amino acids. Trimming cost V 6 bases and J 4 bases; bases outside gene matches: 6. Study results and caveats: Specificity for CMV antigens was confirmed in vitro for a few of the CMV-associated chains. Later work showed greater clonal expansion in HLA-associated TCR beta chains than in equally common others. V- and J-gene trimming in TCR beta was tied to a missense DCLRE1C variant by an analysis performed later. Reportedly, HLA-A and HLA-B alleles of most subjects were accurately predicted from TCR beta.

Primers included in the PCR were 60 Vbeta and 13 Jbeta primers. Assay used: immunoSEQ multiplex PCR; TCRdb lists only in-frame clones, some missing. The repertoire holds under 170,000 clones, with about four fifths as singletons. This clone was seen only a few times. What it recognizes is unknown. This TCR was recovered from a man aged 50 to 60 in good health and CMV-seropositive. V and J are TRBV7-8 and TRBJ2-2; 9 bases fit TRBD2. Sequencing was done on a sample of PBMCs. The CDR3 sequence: CASRGGGRATGELFF. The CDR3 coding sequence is TGTGCCAGCAGAGGGGGCGGGAGGGCCACCGGGGAGCTGTTTTTT. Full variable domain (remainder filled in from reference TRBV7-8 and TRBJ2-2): GAGVSQSPRYKVAKRGQDVALRCDPISGHVSLFWYQQALGQGPEFLTYFQNEAQLDKSGLPSDRFFAERPEGSVSTLKIQRTQQEDSAVYLCASRGGGRATGELFFGEGSRLTVL.